What follows are 30 T cell receptor beta chains derived from one specimen sequenced in a study of shared clonotypes between healthy human individuals. Naive CD8 cells lacked CD45RO, underwent positive selection for CCR7 and left out terminally differentiated effector memory CD45RA+ cells. The table came from immunoSEQ multiplex PCR; TCRdb's copy has only in-frame clones and leaves some out. The sample yields some 2.1 million clones, approximately 95% seen once. Input material: naive CD8+ T cells sorted from blood. Source of these receptors: a man aged 18 to 29 in good health.

V usage is TRBV19 and J usage is TRBJ2-3; no clear D gene. In germline, CDR1 is LNHDA, CDR2 SQIVND (reference sequence). V lost 5 bases and J 3 bases, leaving 6 bases between the germline ends. This CDR3 has 12 residues. This chain's CDR3 is CASSYGTDTQYF. As DNA, the CDR3 is TGTGCCAGTAGTTACGGGACAGATACGCAGTATTTT.

The chain carries TRBV27 and TRBJ1-2, with D possibly TRBD1 on 6 matching bases. From germline, CDR1 is MNHEY and CDR2 SMNVEV (reference sequence). The CDR3 sequence is 14 residues long. V lost 0 bases and J lost 8, with 13 bases in between. For the CDR3, the DNA is TGTGCCAGCAGTTTATCTCAGGGGATAGAAGGCTACACCTTC. Encoded protein: CASSLSQGIEGYTF.

The chain recombines TRBV5-6 with TRBJ2-7; a possible D gene is TRBD2 (6 bases). The CDR3 is 15 residues long. Germline CDR1 reads SGHDT; CDR2 reads YYEEEE. V was pared by 4 bases and J by 3 bases, with 17 bases between. CDR3 in amino acids: CASSTRTGEYYEQYF. The CDR3 DNA reads as TGTGCCAGCAGCACCCGGACGGGAGAGTACTACGAGCAGTACTTC. The variable domain in full, completed from reference TRBV5-6 and TRBJ2-7, reads DAGVTQSPTHLIKTRGQQVTLRCSPKSGHDTVSWYQQALGQGPQFIFQYYEEEERQRGNFPDRFSGHQFPNYSSELNVNALLLGDSALYLCASSTRTGEYYEQYFGPGTRLTVT.

This chain uses TRBV7-9 with TRBJ2-6; D is undetermined. V gave up 2 bases and J gave up 12 bases, with 8 bases separating them. The CDR3 is made up of 12 amino acids. Germline loops: CDR1 SEHNR, CDR2 FQNEAQ (reference sequence). The CDR3 coding sequence is TGTGCCAGCAGCTTACTTGTAGGCGTCCTGACTTTC. Translation: CASSLLVGVLTF.

The V gene is TRBV2, the J gene TRBJ2-5, with D perhaps TRBD1 (6 bases). With 2 bases removed from V and 4 bases from J, the gap between germline ends came to 14 bases. This CDR3 has 15 amino acids. The germline V gene has CDR1 SNHLY and CDR2 FYNNEI. In DNA form, the CDR3 reads TGTGCCAGCAGTGAATTTTCAGGGGCCGGAGAGACCCAGTACTTC. This translates into CASSEFSGAGETQYF.

This chain uses TRBV18 with TRBJ2-1, with a possible D match to TRBD1 (6 bases). Germline assignment: CDR1 KGHSH and CDR2 LQKENI. V was trimmed by 3 bases and J by 4 bases, leaving 13 bases between them. There are 15 residues in the CDR3. The chain's CDR3 is CASSPRDTLYNEQFF. As DNA, the CDR3 is TGTGCCAGCTCACCCCGGGACACTTTATACAATGAGCAGTTCTTC.

The chain is built from TRBV5-4 and TRBJ2-7, with a possible D match to TRBD2 (5 bases). V lost 5 bases, J lost 2 bases, and 8 bases lay in between. The CDR3 totals 12 residues. Germline V lookup: CDR1 SGHNT, CDR2 YYREEE (reference sequence). DNA of the CDR3: TGTGCCAGCAGTAACGGGGCCTACGAGCAGTACTTC. It codes for CASSNGAYEQYF.

The CDR3 protein is CASSEAKTNTEAFF. The CDR3 DNA reads TGTGCCAGCAGTGAAGCCAAGACCAACACTGAAGCTTTCTTT. The genes are TRBV2 and TRBJ1-1; D gene ambiguous. The CDR3 is 14 amino acids. Germline V lookup: CDR1 SNHLY, CDR2 FYNNEI. Trimming took off 0 bases at V and 2 bases at J, with 7 bases between the two ends.

A word on this clone: Other DNA sequences from this sample encode an identical CDR3 as well. The chain links TRBV9 to TRBJ2-7, with TRBD1 matching over 8 bases. The CDR3 loop spans 15 amino acids. The junction had 5 bases not matched to a gene; V was cut back by 2 bases and J by 1 base. The germline V gene has CDR1 SGDLS and CDR2 YYNGEE. The CDR3 DNA reads TGTGCCAGCAGCGTCGGGACAGGCCTTTCCTACGAGCAGTACTTC. Protein product: CASSVGTGLSYEQYF.

This sequence joins TRBV7-9 and TRBJ2-5, with D unresolved. The V end was cut by 5 bases, the J end by 8 bases, with 15 bases between. The CDR3 has 13 amino acids. Per the germline V gene, CDR1 is SEHNR and CDR2 is FQNEAQ (reference sequence). The CDR3 protein is CASSGIPFPTQYF. The CDR3 DNA follows: TGTGCCAGCAGCGGCATCCCGTTTCCTACCCAGTACTTC.

The V gene is TRBV21-1, the J gene TRBJ2-3; TRBD1, the table's D call, lacks a check against the DNA. TRBV21-1 is a pseudogene locus. The CDR3 loop spans 16 amino acids. The CDR3 region has the DNA TGTGCCAGCAGCAAAGCGGCAGGGGGCTTTGGAGATACGCAGTATTTT. Translated: CASSKAAGGFGDTQYF.

The chain joins TRBV5-1 to TRBJ1-6; a weak D match, TRBD1 (6 bases). The CDR3 runs to 12 residues. The V gene lost 4 bases and the J gene lost 14 bases, with 13 bases spanning the gap. Per the germline V gene, CDR1 is SGHRS and CDR2 is YFSETQ. The CDR3 here is CASSTTGGALHF. DNA of the CDR3: TGCGCCAGCAGCACGACAGGCGGGGCCCTCCACTTT.

This rearrangement joins TRBV30 to TRBJ1-1, with 7 positions matching TRBD1. From germline, CDR1 is GTSNPN and CDR2 SVGIG (reference sequence). The CDR3 loop spans 13 amino acids. The CDR3 loop reads CAYLGTENTEAFF. Here the CDR3 DNA reads TGTGCTTACCTAGGGACAGAGAACACTGAAGCTTTCTTT.

In its sample, this clone was seen once. The chain couples TRBV5-8 to TRBJ1-1; D ambiguous. There are 13 residues in the CDR3. Germline V gene sequence: CDR1 SGHTS, CDR2 YDEGEE. V was trimmed by 2 bases and J by 5 bases, leaving 10 bases between them. CDR3 sequence (DNA): TGTGCCAGCAGCTTTAGGGAGGGAACTGAAGCTTTCTTT. This gives the protein CASSFREGTEAFF. The full variable domain, completed using reference TRBV5-8 and TRBJ1-1, is EAGVTQSPTHLIKTRGQQATLRCSPISGHTSVYWYQQALGLGLQFLLWYDEGEERNRGNFPPRFSGRQFPNYSSELNVNALELEDSALYLCASSFREGTEAFFGQGTRLTVV.

The chain recombines TRBV7-2 with TRBJ2-5, with 9 positions matching TRBD1. This CDR3 is 12 amino acids long. From germline, CDR1 is SGHTA and CDR2 FQGNSA. V shed 9 bases, J shed 2 bases, and the junction held 1 base outside the gene matches. The CDR3, as DNA: TGTGCCAGTGGACAGGGGCAAGAGACCCAGTACTTC. Translated: CASGQGQETQYF.

This clone has only one observation. This rearrangement joins TRBV30 to TRBJ2-7, with TRBD2 identical over 10 bases. Per germline, CDR1 GTSNPN and CDR2 SVGIG (reference sequence). V trimming: 2 bases; J trimming: 3 bases; junction bases outside the gene matches: 4. The CDR3 has 14 amino acids. The CDR3 loop is CAWSFSSGGYEQYF. The CDR3 nucleotides are TGTGCCTGGAGTTTTTCTAGCGGGGGCTACGAGCAGTACTTC.

The chain recombines TRBV6-1 with TRBJ2-7; 9 positions agree with TRBD2. Germline CDR1 reads MNHNS; CDR2 reads SASEGT. Trimming removed 3 bases from V and 1 base from J; junction bases left unmatched: 13. The CDR3 has 18 residues. CDR3 DNA sequence: TGTGCCAGCAGTGAGAGTAGCGGGGGCCGCCACCTATCCTACGAGCAGTACTTC. Amino acid sequence: CASSESSGGRHLSYEQYF.

The V call is TRBV6-1, the J call TRBJ2-7, with TRBD2 matching 8 bases. This CDR3 has 14 amino acids. The germline V gene encodes CDR1 MNHNS and CDR2 SASEGT. The V segment lost 7 bases and the J segment 2 bases; nucleotides outside the gene matches: 7. CDR3 in amino acids: CASMIAGFAYEQYF. The CDR3 DNA reads as TGTGCCAGCATGATAGCGGGATTTGCCTACGAGCAGTACTTC.

V is TRBV19 and J is TRBJ2-7; D ambiguous. This CDR3 is built from 13 residues. V was cut by 3 bases and J by 3 bases, with 9 bases left in between. Germline lookup yields CDR1 LNHDA and CDR2 SQIVND (reference sequence). DNA of the CDR3: TGTGCCAGTAGTATTCTCGCGAACTACGAGCAGTACTTC. Amino acids: CASSILANYEQYF.

Concerning this clone itself: The sample carries other DNA sequences with the same CDR3. This chain connects TRBV4-1 to TRBJ2-7; the D is unclear. The CDR3 spans 11 residues. With 1 base removed from V and 6 bases from J, the gap between germline ends came to 4 bases. Germline CDR1 is MGHRA and CDR2 is YSYEKL. CDR3 coding DNA: TGCGCCAGCAGCCAAGTAGGCGAGCAGTACTTC. It translates to CASSQVGEQYF.

The chain joins TRBV1 to TRBJ2-3; TRBD2 is taken as the D call from the table, unchecked against the DNA. TRBV1 has pseudogene status. This CDR3 is built from 15 residues. CDR3: CTSSQEKAEPDTQYF. The CDR3 DNA is TGCACCAGCAGCCAAGAGAAAGCTGAGCCAGATACGCAGTATTTT.

V gene TRBV7-6 combines with J gene TRBJ2-2; D not certain. CDR1 is SGHVS and CDR2 is FNYEAQ in the germline V gene. The CDR3 has 14 amino acids. The V end was cut by 0 bases, the J end by 6 bases, with 8 bases between. CDR3: CASSLAGSAGELFF. For the CDR3, the DNA is TGTGCCAGCAGCTTAGCGGGGTCGGCCGGGGAGCTGTTTTTT.

The rearrangement uses TRBV4-1 and TRBJ1-1, with TRBD1 identical over 8 bases. V shed 4 bases, J shed 6 bases, and the junction held 10 bases outside the gene matches. The CDR3 totals 15 residues. Per germline, CDR1 MGHRA and CDR2 YSYEKL. This CDR3 is CASSLVGQGGSEAFF. The CDR3 region has the DNA TGCGCCAGCAGCCTAGTTGGACAGGGCGGATCTGAAGCTTTCTTT.

V usage is TRBV7-9 and J usage is TRBJ2-1; D is ambiguous. Germline CDR1 is SEHNR and CDR2 is FQNEAQ (reference sequence). V gave up 2 bases and J gave up 0 bases, with 11 bases separating them. This CDR3 comprises 16 residues. CDR3 bases: TGTGCCAGCAGCTTACCCGGAGCGAGCTCCTACAATGAGCAGTTCTTC. Translation gives CASSLPGASSYNEQFF. The full variable domain, rest sourced from reference TRBV7-9 and TRBJ2-1, is DTGVSQNPRHKITKRGQNVTFRCDPISEHNRLYWYRQTLGQGPEFLTYFQNEAQLEKSRLLSDRFSAERPKGSFSTLEIQRTEQGDSAMYLCASSLPGASSYNEQFFGPGTRLTVL.

V and J are TRBV5-1 and TRBJ2-7; 8 nucleotides agree with TRBD1. CDR1 and CDR2 (germline): SGHRS, YFSETQ. The CDR3 loop spans 14 amino acids. The V gene end was trimmed by 2 bases and the J gene end by 4 bases; junction bases not matched to a gene: 5. CDR3 sequence (DNA): TGCGCCAGCAGCTTTGACAGGGGAAAGTACGAGCAGTACTTC. Translating gives CASSFDRGKYEQYF. Variable domain in full (rest from reference TRBV5-1 and TRBJ2-7): KAGVTQTPRYLIKTRGQQVTLSCSPISGHRSVSWYQQTPGQGLQFLFEYFSETQRNKGNFPGRFSGRQFSNSRSEMNVSTLELGDSALYLCASSFDRGKYEQYFGPGTRLTVT.

The V call is TRBV4-3, the J call TRBJ2-7; the D gene could be TRBD1 or TRBD2 (5 bases each). Looked up from germline, CDR1 is LGHNA and CDR2 is YSLEER. There are 16 residues in the CDR3. Trimming took 0 bases from V and 2 from J, leaving 14 bases between them. The chain's CDR3 is CASSQDWGSSAYEQYF. The CDR3, as DNA: TGCGCCAGCAGCCAAGATTGGGGGAGTTCGGCCTACGAGCAGTACTTC.

This clone showed up just once. The chain links TRBV30 to TRBJ1-1; perhaps TRBD1 as D (5 bases). The germline V gene has CDR1 GTSNPN and CDR2 SVGIG (reference sequence). Trimming pared 4 bases from V and 3 bases from J, leaving 9 bases between. This CDR3 is 12 amino acids long. Here the CDR3 DNA reads TGTGCCTGGAATCCGGGGCACACTGAAGCTTTCTTT. Its protein is CAWNPGHTEAFF.

In DNA form, the CDR3 reads TGTGCCAGCAGCTTAGCGGCAGGGGTGGGTGATGGCTACACCTTC. Translating gives CASSLAAGVGDGYTF. This chain uses TRBV7-9 with TRBJ1-2, with D tentatively TRBD1 (6 bases). V lost 0 bases and J lost 6, with 14 bases in between. CDR1 is SEHNR and CDR2 is FQNEAQ in the germline V gene (reference sequence). This CDR3 has 15 residues.

The chain combines TRBV5-1 with TRBJ1-6; 9 bases map to TRBD1. Trimming at V came to 6 bases and at J to 0 bases, leaving 13 bases not matched to a gene. The CDR3 has 19 amino acids. CDR1 is SGHRS, CDR2 YFSETQ, per germline. The CDR3, as DNA: TGCGCCAGCAACCCCGGGACAGGGCAAACGAGCTCCTATAATTCACCCCTCCACTTT. Translated: CASNPGTGQTSSYNSPLHF.

Remarks on this clone: Other DNA sequences within the sample encode an identical CDR3. CDR3 protein: CASSLSPSYGYTF. The CDR3 DNA reads as TGTGCCAGCAGTTTGAGTCCGAGCTATGGCTACACCTTC. J is TRBJ1-2 and V is TRBV27; D not certain. The CDR3 is made up of 13 amino acids. V was clipped by 3 bases and J by 4 bases, with 9 bases between them. Germline V gives CDR1 MNHEY, CDR2 SMNVEV (reference sequence).